Below, 22 T cell receptor beta chains from the same sample are listed, as sequenced in a study of persistence of HIV-infected CD4 T cells. Lysates of CMV-infected fibroblasts at 9.5 to 10 ug/mL stimulated these cells. Sorted nonresponding memory CD4+ T cells were CD40L-negative, CD69-negative, CD45RO-high. These receptors lack a known antigen. Sequencing used immunoSEQ version 4 in survey mode. Profiled with immunoSEQ multiplex PCR; TCRdb holds only in-frame clones, not every one. The data show fewer than 30,000 clones, roughly four fifths seen once. Sequencing used CD4+ T cells sorted from PBMCs after 18-hour stimulation, obtained from a patient who received antiretroviral therapy. These receptor sequences come from an adult man with HIV who was CMV-seropositive.

This clone has only one observation. The chain has TRBV7-3 and TRBJ2-2; D possibly corresponds to TRBD1 (6 bases). V was clipped by 5 bases and J by 7 bases, with 14 bases between them. The CDR3 extends over 14 amino acids. CDR1 and CDR2 (germline): SGHTA, FQGTGA. In DNA, the CDR3 is TGTGCCAGCAGCATAAACAGGGCAGGCGGGGAGCTGTTTTTT. Protein sequence: CASSINRAGGELFF.

The V gene is TRBV5-4, the J gene TRBJ1-4; a weak D match, TRBD1 (5 bases). V lost 0 bases to trimming and J lost 8 bases, with 14 bases between them. The CDR3 loop spans 15 amino acids. Looked up from germline, CDR1 is SGHNT and CDR2 is YYREEE (reference sequence). CDR3 nucleotides: TGTGCCAGCAGCTTGGGGGGGAACAACGGCGAAAAACTGTTTTTT. Encoded protein: CASSLGGNNGEKLFF.

This chain links TRBV28 with TRBJ1-2, with a weak D call TRBD1 (6 bases). Germline CDR1 reads MDHEN; CDR2 reads SYDVKM. The germline V and J ends were trimmed by 4 bases and 4 bases, with 16 bases remaining between them. This CDR3 has 15 residues. CDR3: CASSSPSGAVYGYTF. Written as DNA, the CDR3 is TGTGCCAGCAGTTCCCCCTCGGGGGCTGTCTATGGCTACACCTTC.

This clone was found once. The chain joins TRBV10-3 to TRBJ2-7, with 10 bases aligning to TRBD1. Germline trimming cut 2 bases from V and 6 bases from J; bases unmatched to any gene: 7. This CDR3 is built from 15 residues. Germline CDR1 reads ENHRY; CDR2 reads SYGVKD. CDR3 coding DNA: TGTGCCATCAGTGAGCCCGACAGGGGGCGCGGCGAGCAGTACTTC. The encoded protein is CAISEPDRGRGEQYF.

This clone has more than one count but fewer than ten. V is TRBV4-1 and J is TRBJ1-6, with 7 bases identical to TRBD1. With V trimmed by 1 base and J by 9 bases, 9 bases remained unmatched. The CDR3 spans 16 residues. Germline CDR1 MGHRA, CDR2 YSYEKL. This CDR3 reads CASSQVNRGATSPLHF. For the CDR3, the DNA is TGCGCCAGCAGCCAAGTGAACAGGGGAGCGACTTCACCCCTCCACTTT.

This chain connects TRBV3-1 (or the pseudogene TRBV3-2) to TRBJ1-1; 8 bases fit TRBD1. This CDR3 spans 15 amino acids. V was clipped by 4 bases and J by 2 bases; unmatched bases: 6. The germline V gene encodes CDR1 LGHDT and CDR2 YNNKEL (reference sequence). CDR3 region: CASSPRQGPNTEAFF. The CDR3 DNA reads TGTGCCAGCAGCCCCAGACAGGGGCCTAACACTGAAGCTTTCTTT.

The chain uses TRBV5-7 and TRBJ1-1; possible D gene TRBD1, 5 bases. TRBV5-7 is assigned to the ORF class and has an uncertain function. V lost 7 bases and J 0 bases, leaving 10 bases between the germline ends. The CDR3 has 13 residues. The CDR3 spells CASGQLMNTEAFF. Written as DNA, the CDR3 is TGTGCCAGCGGACAACTTATGAACACTGAAGCTTTCTTT.

This sequence joins TRBV6-1 and TRBJ1-5; tentatively, D is TRBD1 (5 bases). Trimming shortened V by 2 bases and J by 0 bases, and 14 bases separated the two germline ends. This CDR3 spans 17 amino acids. CDR1 and CDR2 from the germline V gene are MNHNS and SASEGT. The CDR3 reads CASSELGAGYSNQPQHF. CDR3 DNA sequence: TGTGCCAGCAGTGAATTAGGGGCAGGCTATAGCAATCAGCCCCAGCATTTT.

This chain links TRBV5-4 with TRBJ2-7, with TRBD2 matching over 12 bases. The J segment lost 7 bases and the V segment lost 3 bases, leaving 17 bases of the junction unmatched. The CDR3 sequence is 18 residues long. CDR1 and CDR2 from the germline V gene are SGHNT and YYREEE (reference sequence). The CDR3 DNA reads as TGTGCCAGCAGCTCCCCCAGAGGTGGGGGACTAGCGGGTGGGGAGCAGTACTTC. Amino acid sequence: CASSSPRGGGLAGGEQYF.

The chain has TRBV5-1 and TRBJ2-1; TRBD1 is a possible D gene (5 bases). CDR1 is SGHRS, CDR2 YFSETQ, per germline. This CDR3 has 16 residues. The V end lost 0 bases, the J end lost 4 bases, and 14 bases lay between the germline ends. The CDR3 is CASSLDQGASYNEQFF. The DNA for the CDR3 is TGCGCCAGCAGCTTGGATCAGGGTGCGAGTTACAATGAGCAGTTCTTC.

The genes are TRBV29-1 and TRBJ1-4, with TRBD1 matching over 7 bases. J was trimmed by 8 bases and V by 4 bases; bases with no gene match: 10. Germline CDR1 and CDR2: SQVTM and ANQGSEA. This CDR3 has 14 residues. The CDR3 protein is CSVVVRQGLEKLFF. Here the CDR3 DNA reads TGCAGCGTTGTTGTAAGACAGGGATTAGAAAAACTGTTTTTT.

The rearrangement uses TRBV7-2 and TRBJ2-7; the match to TRBD2 covers 12 bases. CDR1 is SGHTA and CDR2 is FQGNSA in the germline V gene. Losses at the gene ends were 5 bases for V and 9 bases for J; bases not matched to a gene: 14. This CDR3 comprises 16 residues. CDR3 sequence: CASSPSRTSGGTGQYF. The CDR3 nucleotides are TGTGCCAGCAGCCCCTCGCGCACTAGCGGGGGGACCGGGCAGTACTTC.

The chain carries TRBV5-1 and TRBJ2-7, with a weak D call TRBD1 (6 bases). Germline V gene data show CDR1 as SGHRS and CDR2 as YFSETQ. Trimming took 4 bases from V and 6 from J, leaving 20 bases between them. This CDR3 has 15 residues. The CDR3 loop reads CASSPGDRLSREQYF. The CDR3 region has the DNA TGCGCCAGCAGCCCAGGGGACCGACTGAGTCGCGAGCAGTACTTC.

The chain recombines TRBV29-1 with TRBJ1-2, with 8 bases fitting TRBD1. Trimming removed 6 bases from V and 4 bases from J; junction bases left unmatched: 19. This CDR3 has 17 residues. Germline CDR1 SQVTM, CDR2 ANQGSEA. The CDR3 nucleotides read TGCAGCGTGAGTTTCGGATTTCAGGGGGCGCTTAGCTATGGCTACACCTTC. Amino acids: CSVSFGFQGALSYGYTF.

The chain has TRBV5-1 and TRBJ1-2, with a possible D match to TRBD1 (5 bases). The CDR3 loop spans 14 amino acids. The germline CDR1 and CDR2 sequences are SGHRS and YFSETQ. V gave up 3 bases and J gave up 4 bases, with 13 bases separating them. The CDR3 is CASSSKTDFYGYTF. DNA of the CDR3: TGCGCCAGCAGCTCTAAGACAGACTTCTATGGCTACACCTTC.

J is TRBJ2-7 and V is TRBV7-2, with TRBD1 matching 9 bases. The CDR3 is made up of 15 amino acids. Germline loops: CDR1 SGHTA, CDR2 FQGNSA. Unmatched junction bases numbered 8, after V lost 3 bases and J lost 5 bases. The CDR3 bases are TGTGCCAGCAGCTTCTCTGGACAGGGGCGCAACGAGCAGTACTTC. Translated: CASSFSGQGRNEQYF.

The V and J genes are TRBV7-9 and TRBJ1-2, with D possibly matching TRBD1 (6 bases). Germline CDR1 and CDR2: SEHNR and FQNEAQ (reference sequence). The V end lost 5 bases, the J end lost 4 bases, and 23 bases lay between the germline ends. CDR3 length equals 17 residues. Here the CDR3 DNA reads TGTGCCAGCAGCCCAGGGGCAGGGAACGCGGGCCTCTATGGCTACACCTTC. Residues: CASSPGAGNAGLYGYTF.

The chain joins TRBV5-1 to TRBJ2-2; the D is unclear. The germline CDR1 and CDR2 sequences are SGHRS and YFSETQ. The V end was cut by 4 bases, the J end by 4 bases, with 11 bases between. CDR3 length: 14 amino acids. The CDR3 DNA reads TGCGCCAGCAGCCGGTCCTCGGGCACCGGGGAGCTGTTTTTT. Translation: CASSRSSGTGELFF.

The gene calls are TRBV5-1 and TRBJ2-1; no definite D call. Germline-derived CDR1 and CDR2 are SGHRS and YFSETQ. The CDR3 spans 14 residues. The germline V and J ends were trimmed by 6 bases and 9 bases, with 19 bases remaining between them. The CDR3 DNA reads as TGCGCCAGCATACCTCGGCAAAATGGTGGTGAGCAGTTCTTC. Translated: CASIPRQNGGEQFF.

The genes are TRBV5-1 and TRBJ2-3; D not certain. This CDR3 region has 17 residues. The V gene's germline CDR1 is SGHRS and CDR2 YFSETQ. Trimming pared 4 bases from V and 2 bases from J, leaving 20 bases between. Here the CDR3 reads CASSPRLWQEPTDTQYF. DNA of the CDR3: TGCGCCAGCAGCCCCCGATTGTGGCAGGAGCCCACAGATACGCAGTATTTT.

The rearrangement links TRBV11-1 to TRBJ1-1; D is uncertain. Trimming left V 2 bases short and J 1 base short, with 8 bases between. Germline assignment: CDR1 SGHAT and CDR2 FQDESV (reference sequence). CDR3 length: 14 amino acids. The CDR3 is CASSLITANTEAFF. Written as DNA, the CDR3 is TGTGCCAGCAGCTTAATAACAGCGAACACTGAAGCTTTCTTT.

The genes are TRBV5-1 and TRBJ2-7, with D tentatively TRBD1 (6 bases). V was trimmed by 4 bases and J by 6 bases, leaving 11 bases between them. CDR1 is SGHRS and CDR2 is YFSETQ in the germline V gene. This CDR3 is built from 12 residues. The CDR3 DNA reads TGCGCCAGCAGCGTGGGGGCGGGCGAGCAGTACTTC. It encodes CASSVGAGEQYF.